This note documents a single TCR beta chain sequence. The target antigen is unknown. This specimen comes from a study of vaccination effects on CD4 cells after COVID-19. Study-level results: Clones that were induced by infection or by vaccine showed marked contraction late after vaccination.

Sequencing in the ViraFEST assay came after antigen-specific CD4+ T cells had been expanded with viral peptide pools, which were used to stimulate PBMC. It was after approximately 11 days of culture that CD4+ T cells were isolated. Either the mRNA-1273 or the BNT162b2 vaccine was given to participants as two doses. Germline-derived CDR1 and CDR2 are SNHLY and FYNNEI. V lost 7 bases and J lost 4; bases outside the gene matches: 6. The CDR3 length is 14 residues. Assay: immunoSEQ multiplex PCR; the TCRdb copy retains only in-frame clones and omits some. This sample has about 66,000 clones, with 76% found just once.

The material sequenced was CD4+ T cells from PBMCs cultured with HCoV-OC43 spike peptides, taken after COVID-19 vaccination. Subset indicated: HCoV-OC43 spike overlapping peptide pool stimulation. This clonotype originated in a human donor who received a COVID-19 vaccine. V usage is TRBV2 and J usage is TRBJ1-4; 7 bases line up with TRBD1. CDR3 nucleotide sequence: TGTGCCAGCAAATTTGGGACAGATAATGAAAAACTGTTTTTT. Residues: CASKFGTDNEKLFF.